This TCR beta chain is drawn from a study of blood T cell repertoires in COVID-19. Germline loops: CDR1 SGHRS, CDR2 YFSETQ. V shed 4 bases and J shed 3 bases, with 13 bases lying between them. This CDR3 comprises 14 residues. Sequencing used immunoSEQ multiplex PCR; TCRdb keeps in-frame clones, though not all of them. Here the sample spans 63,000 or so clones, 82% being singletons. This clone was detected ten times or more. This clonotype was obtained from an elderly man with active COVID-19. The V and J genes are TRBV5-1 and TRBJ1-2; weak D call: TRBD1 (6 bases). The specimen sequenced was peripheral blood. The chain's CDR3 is CASSPETGDYGYTF. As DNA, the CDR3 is TGCGCCAGCAGCCCGGAGACAGGCGACTATGGCTACACCTTC.